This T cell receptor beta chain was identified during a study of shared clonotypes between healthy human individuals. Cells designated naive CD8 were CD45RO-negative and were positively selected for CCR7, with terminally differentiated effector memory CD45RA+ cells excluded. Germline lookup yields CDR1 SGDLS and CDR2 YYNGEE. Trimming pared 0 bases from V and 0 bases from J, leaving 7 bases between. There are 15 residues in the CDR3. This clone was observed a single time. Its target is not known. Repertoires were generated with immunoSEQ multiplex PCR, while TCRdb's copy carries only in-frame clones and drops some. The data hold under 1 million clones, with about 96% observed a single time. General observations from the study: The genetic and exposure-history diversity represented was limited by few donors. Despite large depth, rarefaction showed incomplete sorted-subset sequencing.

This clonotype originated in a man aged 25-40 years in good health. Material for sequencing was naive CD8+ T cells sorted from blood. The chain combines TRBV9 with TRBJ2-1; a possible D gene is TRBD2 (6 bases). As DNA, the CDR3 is TGTGCCAGCAGCGTAGGGAGGGACTCCTACAATGAGCAGTTCTTC. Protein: CASSVGRDSYNEQFF.